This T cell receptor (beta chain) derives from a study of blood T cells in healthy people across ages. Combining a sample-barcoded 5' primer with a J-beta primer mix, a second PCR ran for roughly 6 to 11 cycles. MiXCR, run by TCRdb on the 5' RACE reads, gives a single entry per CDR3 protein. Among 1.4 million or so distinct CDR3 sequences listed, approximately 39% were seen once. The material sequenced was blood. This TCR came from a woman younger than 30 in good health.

CDR3 nucleotides: TGTGCCAGCAGTCTACTCCTGGACAGGAGCCACTATGGCTACACCTTC. Its translation is CASSLLLDRSHYGYTF. The J gene is TRBJ1-2, the V gene TRBV27, with TRBD1 matching 7 bases. Germline assignment: CDR1 MNHEY and CDR2 SMNVEV (reference sequence). J was trimmed by 3 bases and V by 5 bases; bases with no gene match: 12. The CDR3 has 16 residues.